What follows describes a single TCR beta chain. Its antigen is undetermined. The source of the sample is a study of cytomegalovirus exposure and HLA in healthy donors. Notes on the study in general: Sequencing had likely introduced a cluster of highly shared sequence variants as an artifact. For presence/absence analyses, sequencing depth was assumed to be roughly uniform across donors.

These donors counted as nominally healthy when sampled, but unrecorded immune exposures were likely. This PCR relied on a set of 60 Vbeta primers and 13 Jbeta primers. Repertoires were generated with immunoSEQ multiplex PCR, while TCRdb's copy carries only in-frame clones and drops some. The sample has 150,000 or so clones, roughly three quarters seen once. Specimen: PBMCs. The origin of this receptor is a male donor in good health and CMV-seronegative.

The CDR3 here is CASSSGTGLYNSPLHF. The CDR3 nucleotides read TGTGCCAGCAGTTCCGGGACAGGTCTCTATAATTCACCCCTCCACTTT. This chain links TRBV6-5 with TRBJ1-6, with 8 bases matching TRBD1. In germline, CDR1 is MNHEY, CDR2 SVGAGI. Trimming cost V 4 bases and J 3 bases; bases outside gene matches: 5. This CDR3 is built from 16 residues.